This TCR beta chain was captured in a study of T-cell memory formation after mild COVID-19. Trimming pared 2 bases from V and 7 bases from J, leaving 14 bases between. Per germline, CDR1 DFQATT and CDR2 SNEGSKA (reference sequence). This CDR3 comprises 13 residues. Via MiXCR, TCRdb re-called the 5' RACE reads, giving one row per CDR3 protein. Of roughly 450,000 distinct CDR3 sequences in the sample, 15% to 20% were seen once. The specimen was PBMCs or a T cell subset sorted from them (not recorded which). This receptor was identified in an adult woman who had mild COVID-19 (a few samples of this study predate the infection). Cell type and time point are not known. The rearrangement uses TRBV20-1 and TRBJ1-1; weak D call: TRBD1 (6 bases). CDR3 sequence: CSARLTGTYEAFF. CDR3 DNA: TGCAGTGCTAGACTCACAGGGACCTATGAAGCTTTCTTT.